In its sample, the clone carrying this TCR beta chain was seen many times. This sample was taken from a study of Graves' ophthalmopathy and Graves' hyperthyroidism. Overall study: Peripheral blood (taken before any treatment) was collected at initial diagnosis.

Germline V gene sequence: CDR1 MNHEY, CDR2 SVGEGT. The CDR3 has 12 amino acids. Trimming pared 6 bases from V and 5 bases from J, leaving 10 bases between. Ophthalmopathy donors showed moderate-to-severe activity, CAS ≥3, NOSPECS ≥4 and a duration under 3 months. The study amplified TCR beta CDR3 regions using RNA transcripts. An opening RT-PCR round employed HTBI primers and preceded a second-round multiplex PCR. From the multiplex PCR reads, TCRdb called clonotypes with MiXCR, one entry per CDR3 protein. The data show 52,000 or so distinct CDR3 sequences, 45% to 55% seen once. The chain has TRBV6-2 or TRBV6-3 and TRBJ1-1, with a tentative D call TRBD1 (6 bases). The receptor was isolated from an adult woman with Graves' ophthalmopathy. Sequenced: peripheral blood. In DNA, the CDR3 is TGTGCCAGCAGATCGGGGGCGACTGAAGCTTTCTTT. Encoded protein: CASRSGATEAFF.